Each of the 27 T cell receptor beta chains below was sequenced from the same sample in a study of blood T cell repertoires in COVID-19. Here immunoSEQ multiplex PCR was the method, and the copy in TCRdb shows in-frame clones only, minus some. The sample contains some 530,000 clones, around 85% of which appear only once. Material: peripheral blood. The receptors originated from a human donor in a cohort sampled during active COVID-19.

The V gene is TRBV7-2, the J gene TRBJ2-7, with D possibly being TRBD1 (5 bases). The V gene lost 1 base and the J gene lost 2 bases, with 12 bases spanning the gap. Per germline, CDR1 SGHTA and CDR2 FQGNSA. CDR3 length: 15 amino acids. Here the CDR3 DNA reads TGTGCCAGCAGCTTAGAGGCAGGGCGGCCCTACGAGCAGTACTTC. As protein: CASSLEAGRPYEQYF.

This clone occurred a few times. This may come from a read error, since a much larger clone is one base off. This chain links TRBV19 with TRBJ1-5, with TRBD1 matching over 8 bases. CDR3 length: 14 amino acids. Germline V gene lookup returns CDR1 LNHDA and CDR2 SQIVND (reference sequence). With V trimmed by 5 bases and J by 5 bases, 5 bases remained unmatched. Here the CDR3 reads CASSSQQGDQPQHF. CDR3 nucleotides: TGTGCCAGTAGTTCCCAACAGGGGGATCAGCCCCAGCATTTT.

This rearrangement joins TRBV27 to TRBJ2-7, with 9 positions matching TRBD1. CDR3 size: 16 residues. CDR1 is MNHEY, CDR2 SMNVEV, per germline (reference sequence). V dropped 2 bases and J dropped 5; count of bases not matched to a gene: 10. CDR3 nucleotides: TGTGCCAGCAGTTTAAGCCCGGACAGGGGATTCCACGAGCAGTACTTC. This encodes CASSLSPDRGFHEQYF.

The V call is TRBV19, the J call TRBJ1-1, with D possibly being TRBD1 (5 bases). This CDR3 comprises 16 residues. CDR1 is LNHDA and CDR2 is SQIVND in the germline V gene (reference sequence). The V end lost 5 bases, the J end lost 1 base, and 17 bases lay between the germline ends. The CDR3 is CASSPSQGPSNTEAFF. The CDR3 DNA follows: TGTGCCAGTAGTCCTTCCCAGGGTCCATCGAACACTGAAGCTTTCTTT.

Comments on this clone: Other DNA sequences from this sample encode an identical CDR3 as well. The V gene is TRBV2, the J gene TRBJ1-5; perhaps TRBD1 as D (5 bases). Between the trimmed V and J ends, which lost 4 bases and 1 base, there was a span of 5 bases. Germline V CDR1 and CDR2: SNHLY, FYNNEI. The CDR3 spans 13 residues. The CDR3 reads CASSAGSNQPQHF. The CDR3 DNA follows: TGTGCCAGCAGTGCAGGGAGCAATCAGCCCCAGCATTTT.

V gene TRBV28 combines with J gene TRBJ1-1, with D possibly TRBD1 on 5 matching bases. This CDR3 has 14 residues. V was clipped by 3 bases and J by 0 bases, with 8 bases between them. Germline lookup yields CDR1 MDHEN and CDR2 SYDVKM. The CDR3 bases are TGTGCCAGCAGTTTCAGACAGTTGAACACTGAAGCTTTCTTT. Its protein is CASSFRQLNTEAFF.

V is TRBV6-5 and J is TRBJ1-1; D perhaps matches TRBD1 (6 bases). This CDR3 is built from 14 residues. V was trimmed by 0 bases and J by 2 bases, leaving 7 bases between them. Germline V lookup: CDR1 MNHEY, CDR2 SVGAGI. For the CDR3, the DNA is TGTGCCAGCAGTTACTCCGGGACAAACACTGAAGCTTTCTTT. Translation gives CASSYSGTNTEAFF.

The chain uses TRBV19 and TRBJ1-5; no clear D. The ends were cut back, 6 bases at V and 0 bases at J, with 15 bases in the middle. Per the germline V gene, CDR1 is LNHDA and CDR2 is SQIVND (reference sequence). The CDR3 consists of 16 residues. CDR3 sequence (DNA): TGTGCCAGTAGCGCAACCGGACTGCCTAGCAATCAGCCCCAGCATTTT. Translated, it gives CASSATGLPSNQPQHF.

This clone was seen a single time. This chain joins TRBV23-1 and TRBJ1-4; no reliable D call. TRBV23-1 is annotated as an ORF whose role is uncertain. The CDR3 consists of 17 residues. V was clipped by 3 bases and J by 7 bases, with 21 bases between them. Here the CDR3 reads CASSQSKMEGMGEKLFF. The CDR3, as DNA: TGCGCCAGCAGTCAGAGTAAAATGGAGGGAATGGGTGAAAAACTGTTTTTT.

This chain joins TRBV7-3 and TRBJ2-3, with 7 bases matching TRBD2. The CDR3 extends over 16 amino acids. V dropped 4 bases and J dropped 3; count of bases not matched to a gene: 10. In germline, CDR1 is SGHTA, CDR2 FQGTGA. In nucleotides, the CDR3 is TGTGCCAGCAGCTCCCCTGGACTAGTTGGGACAGATACGCAGTATTTT. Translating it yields CASSSPGLVGTDTQYF. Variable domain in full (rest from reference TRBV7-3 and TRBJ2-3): GAGVSQTPSNKVTEKGKYVELRCDPISGHTALYWYRQSLGQGPEFLIYFQGTGAADDSGLPNDRFFAVRPEGSVSTLKIQRTERGDSAVYLCASSSPGLVGTDTQYFGPGTRLTVL.

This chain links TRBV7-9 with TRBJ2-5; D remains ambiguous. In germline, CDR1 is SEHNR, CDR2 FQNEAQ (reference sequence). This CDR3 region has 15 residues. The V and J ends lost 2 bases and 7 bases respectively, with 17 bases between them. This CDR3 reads CASSLYLDSSRTQYF. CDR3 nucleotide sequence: TGTGCCAGCAGCTTATATCTAGATTCGTCGCGGACCCAGTACTTC. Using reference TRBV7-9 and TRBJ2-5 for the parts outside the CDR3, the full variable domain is DTGVSQNPRHKITKRGQNVTFRCDPISEHNRLYWYRQTLGQGPEFLTYFQNEAQLEKSRLLSDRFSAERPKGSFSTLEIQRTEQGDSAMYLCASSLYLDSSRTQYFGPGTRLLVL.

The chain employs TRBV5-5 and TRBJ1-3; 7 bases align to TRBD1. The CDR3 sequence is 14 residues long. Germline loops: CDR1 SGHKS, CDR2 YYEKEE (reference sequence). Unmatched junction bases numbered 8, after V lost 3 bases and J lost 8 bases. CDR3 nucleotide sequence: TGTGCCAGCAGCTCACCGGGACAGTGGGACACCATATATTTT. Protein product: CASSSPGQWDTIYF.

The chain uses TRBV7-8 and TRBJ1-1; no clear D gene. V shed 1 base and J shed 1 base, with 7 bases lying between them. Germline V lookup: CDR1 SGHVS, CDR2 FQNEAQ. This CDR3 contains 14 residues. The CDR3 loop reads CASSLVFRNTEAFF. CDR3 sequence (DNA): TGTGCCAGCAGCTTAGTTTTCCGGAACACTGAAGCTTTCTTT.

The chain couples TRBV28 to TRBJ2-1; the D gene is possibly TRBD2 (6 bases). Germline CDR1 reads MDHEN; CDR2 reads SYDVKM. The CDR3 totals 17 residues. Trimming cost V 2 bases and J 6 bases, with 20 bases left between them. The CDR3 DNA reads TGTGCCAGCAGTTTAGGGGGGTCGGGCGATCCCACCAATGAGCAGTTCTTC. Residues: CASSLGGSGDPTNEQFF.

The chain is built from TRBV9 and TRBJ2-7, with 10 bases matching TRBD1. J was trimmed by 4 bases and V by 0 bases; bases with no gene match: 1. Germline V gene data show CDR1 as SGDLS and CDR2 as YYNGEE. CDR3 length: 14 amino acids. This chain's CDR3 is CASSVGGQGYEQYF. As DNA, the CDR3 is TGTGCCAGCAGCGTAGGGGGACAGGGGTACGAGCAGTACTTC. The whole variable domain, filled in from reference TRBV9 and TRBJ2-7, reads DSGVTQTPKHLITATGQRVTLRCSPRSGDLSVYWYQQSLDQGLQFLIQYYNGEERAKGNILERFSAQQFPDLHSELNLSSLELGDSALYFCASSVGGQGYEQYFGPGTRLTVT.

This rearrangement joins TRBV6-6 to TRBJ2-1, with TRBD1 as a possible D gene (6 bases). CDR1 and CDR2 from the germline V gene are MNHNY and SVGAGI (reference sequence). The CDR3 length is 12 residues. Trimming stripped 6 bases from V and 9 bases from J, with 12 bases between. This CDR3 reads CASRLQGSEQFF. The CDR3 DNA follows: TGTGCCAGCAGGCTCCAGGGGAGTGAGCAGTTCTTC.

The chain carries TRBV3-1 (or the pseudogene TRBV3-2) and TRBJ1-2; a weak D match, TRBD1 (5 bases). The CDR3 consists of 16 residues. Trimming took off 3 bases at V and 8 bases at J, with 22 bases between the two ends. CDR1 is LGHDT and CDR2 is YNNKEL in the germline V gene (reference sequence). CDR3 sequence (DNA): TGTGCCAGCAGCCATTCGGCAGGGTCCACTCTAAGGGGCTACACCTTC. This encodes CASSHSAGSTLRGYTF.

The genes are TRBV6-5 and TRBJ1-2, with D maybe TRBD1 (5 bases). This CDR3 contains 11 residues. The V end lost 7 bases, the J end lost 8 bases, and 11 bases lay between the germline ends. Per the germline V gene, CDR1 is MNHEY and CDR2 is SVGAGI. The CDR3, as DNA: TGTGCCAGCAAAGGGGTGCAAGGCTACACCTTC. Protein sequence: CASKGVQGYTF.

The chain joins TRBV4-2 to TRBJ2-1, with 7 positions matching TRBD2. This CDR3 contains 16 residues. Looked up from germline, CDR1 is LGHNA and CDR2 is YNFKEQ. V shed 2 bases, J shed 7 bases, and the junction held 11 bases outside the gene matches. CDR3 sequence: CASSQPRGEGLNEQFF. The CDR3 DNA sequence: TGTGCCAGCAGCCAACCCCGGGGGGAGGGTCTGAATGAGCAGTTCTTC.

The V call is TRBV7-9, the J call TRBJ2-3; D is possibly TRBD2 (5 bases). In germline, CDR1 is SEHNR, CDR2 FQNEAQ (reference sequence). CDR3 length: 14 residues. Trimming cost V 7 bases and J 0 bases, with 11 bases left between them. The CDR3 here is CASTPRGSTDTQYF. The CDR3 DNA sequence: TGTGCCAGCACCCCACGGGGTAGCACAGATACGCAGTATTTT.

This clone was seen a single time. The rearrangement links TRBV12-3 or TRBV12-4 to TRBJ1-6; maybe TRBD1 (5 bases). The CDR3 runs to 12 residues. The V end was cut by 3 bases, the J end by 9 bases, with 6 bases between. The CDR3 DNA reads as TGTGCCAGCAGTTTCGGGGGTTCACCCCTCCACTTT. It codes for CASSFGGSPLHF.

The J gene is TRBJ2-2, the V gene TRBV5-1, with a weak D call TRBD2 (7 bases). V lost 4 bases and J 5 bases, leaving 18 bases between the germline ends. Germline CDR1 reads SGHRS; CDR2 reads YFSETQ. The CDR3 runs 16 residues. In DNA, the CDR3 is TGCGCCAGCAGCCCGGGAGGTAGGGGGGCTACCGGGGAGCTGTTTTTT. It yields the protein CASSPGGRGATGELFF.

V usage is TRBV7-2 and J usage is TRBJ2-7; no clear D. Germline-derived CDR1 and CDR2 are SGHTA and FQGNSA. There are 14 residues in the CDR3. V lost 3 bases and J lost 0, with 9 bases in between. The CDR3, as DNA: TGTGCCAGCAGCTTTTTCCAGAACTCCTACGAGCAGTACTTC. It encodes CASSFFQNSYEQYF.

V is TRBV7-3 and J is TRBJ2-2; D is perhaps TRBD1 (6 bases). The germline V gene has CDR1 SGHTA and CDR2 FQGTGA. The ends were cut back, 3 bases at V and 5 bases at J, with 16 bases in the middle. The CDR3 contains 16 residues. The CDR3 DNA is TGTGCCAGCAGCTTGGCTACAGGGTCTGGGACCGGGGAGCTGTTTTTT. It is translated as CASSLATGSGTGELFF.

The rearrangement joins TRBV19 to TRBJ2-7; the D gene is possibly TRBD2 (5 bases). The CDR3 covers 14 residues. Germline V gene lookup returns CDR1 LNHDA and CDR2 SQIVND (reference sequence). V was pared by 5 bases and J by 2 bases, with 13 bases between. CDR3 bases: TGTGCCAGTAGTGGACTTGGACGGGCCTACGAGCAGTACTTC. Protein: CASSGLGRAYEQYF. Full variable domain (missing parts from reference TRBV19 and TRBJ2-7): DGGITQSPKYLFRKEGQNVTLSCEQNLNHDAMYWYRQDPGQGLRLIYYSQIVNDFQKGDIAEGYSVSREKKESFPLTVTSAQKNPTAFYLCASSGLGRAYEQYFGPGTRLTVT.

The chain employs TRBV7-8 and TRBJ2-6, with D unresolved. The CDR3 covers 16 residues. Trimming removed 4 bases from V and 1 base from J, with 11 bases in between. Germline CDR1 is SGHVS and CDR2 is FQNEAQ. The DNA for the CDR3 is TGTGCCAGCAGCTGGAGACGGGTATCTGGGGCCAACGTCCTGACTTTC. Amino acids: CASSWRRVSGANVLTF.

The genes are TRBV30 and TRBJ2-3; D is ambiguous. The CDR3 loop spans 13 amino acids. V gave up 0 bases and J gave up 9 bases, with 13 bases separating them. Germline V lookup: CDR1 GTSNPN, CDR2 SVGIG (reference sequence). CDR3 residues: CAWSVPGPRTQYF. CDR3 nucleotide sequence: TGTGCCTGGAGTGTACCTGGGCCGCGAACGCAGTATTTT.